Given below is one T cell receptor (beta chain) in context. Its antigen is unknown. Here immunoSEQ multiplex PCR was the method, and the copy in TCRdb shows in-frame clones only, minus some. The table has 300,000 or so clones, over 65% seen once; the top ten hold around a tenth. Trimming took off 5 bases at V and 5 bases at J, with 9 bases between the two ends. The CDR3 extends over 12 amino acids. CDR1 is LNHDA, CDR2 SQIVND, per germline (reference sequence). This sample stems from a study of shared clonotypes between healthy human individuals. Whole-study findings and limits: Compared with memory subsets, naive subsets generally had larger estimated richness.

Sequencing was performed on memory CD4+ T cells sorted from blood. The subset was: CD45RA-negative fraction. The receptor's source is a man aged 25 to 40 in good health. The chain is built from TRBV19 and TRBJ2-5; D remains ambiguous. The CDR3 nucleotides are TGTGCCAGTAGTTGGTCTGGGGAGACCCAGTACTTC. Translation: CASSWSGETQYF.